The source of this T cell receptor beta chain is a study of shared clonotypes between healthy human individuals. About the research overall: A donor's plate count was three for CD4 naive and three for CD4 memory; CD8 naive had two and CD8 memory one.

Caucasian adults living in Nashville, Tennessee, provided all samples. Sequenced by immunoSEQ multiplex PCR; TCRdb stores in-frame clones only, minus some. The table records hundreds of thousands of clones, less than 75% of them present only once. The study's findings and limits: Among the subsets, naive ones generally showed larger estimated richness than memory ones.

Only a few counts were recorded for this clone. What it binds is not known. Germline V gene sequence: CDR1 SNHLY, CDR2 FYNNEI. This CDR3 comprises 13 residues. The V gene lost 3 bases and the J gene lost 3 bases, with 8 bases spanning the gap. J is TRBJ2-5 and V is TRBV2, with D hard to call. Sequenced material: memory CD4+ T cells sorted from blood. Subset noted: CD45RA-negative fraction. This sequence originates from a man younger than 40 in good health. Written as DNA, the CDR3 is TGTGCCAGCAGTGATATTGCGGAAGAGACCCAGTACTTC. Translated: CASSDIAEETQYF.